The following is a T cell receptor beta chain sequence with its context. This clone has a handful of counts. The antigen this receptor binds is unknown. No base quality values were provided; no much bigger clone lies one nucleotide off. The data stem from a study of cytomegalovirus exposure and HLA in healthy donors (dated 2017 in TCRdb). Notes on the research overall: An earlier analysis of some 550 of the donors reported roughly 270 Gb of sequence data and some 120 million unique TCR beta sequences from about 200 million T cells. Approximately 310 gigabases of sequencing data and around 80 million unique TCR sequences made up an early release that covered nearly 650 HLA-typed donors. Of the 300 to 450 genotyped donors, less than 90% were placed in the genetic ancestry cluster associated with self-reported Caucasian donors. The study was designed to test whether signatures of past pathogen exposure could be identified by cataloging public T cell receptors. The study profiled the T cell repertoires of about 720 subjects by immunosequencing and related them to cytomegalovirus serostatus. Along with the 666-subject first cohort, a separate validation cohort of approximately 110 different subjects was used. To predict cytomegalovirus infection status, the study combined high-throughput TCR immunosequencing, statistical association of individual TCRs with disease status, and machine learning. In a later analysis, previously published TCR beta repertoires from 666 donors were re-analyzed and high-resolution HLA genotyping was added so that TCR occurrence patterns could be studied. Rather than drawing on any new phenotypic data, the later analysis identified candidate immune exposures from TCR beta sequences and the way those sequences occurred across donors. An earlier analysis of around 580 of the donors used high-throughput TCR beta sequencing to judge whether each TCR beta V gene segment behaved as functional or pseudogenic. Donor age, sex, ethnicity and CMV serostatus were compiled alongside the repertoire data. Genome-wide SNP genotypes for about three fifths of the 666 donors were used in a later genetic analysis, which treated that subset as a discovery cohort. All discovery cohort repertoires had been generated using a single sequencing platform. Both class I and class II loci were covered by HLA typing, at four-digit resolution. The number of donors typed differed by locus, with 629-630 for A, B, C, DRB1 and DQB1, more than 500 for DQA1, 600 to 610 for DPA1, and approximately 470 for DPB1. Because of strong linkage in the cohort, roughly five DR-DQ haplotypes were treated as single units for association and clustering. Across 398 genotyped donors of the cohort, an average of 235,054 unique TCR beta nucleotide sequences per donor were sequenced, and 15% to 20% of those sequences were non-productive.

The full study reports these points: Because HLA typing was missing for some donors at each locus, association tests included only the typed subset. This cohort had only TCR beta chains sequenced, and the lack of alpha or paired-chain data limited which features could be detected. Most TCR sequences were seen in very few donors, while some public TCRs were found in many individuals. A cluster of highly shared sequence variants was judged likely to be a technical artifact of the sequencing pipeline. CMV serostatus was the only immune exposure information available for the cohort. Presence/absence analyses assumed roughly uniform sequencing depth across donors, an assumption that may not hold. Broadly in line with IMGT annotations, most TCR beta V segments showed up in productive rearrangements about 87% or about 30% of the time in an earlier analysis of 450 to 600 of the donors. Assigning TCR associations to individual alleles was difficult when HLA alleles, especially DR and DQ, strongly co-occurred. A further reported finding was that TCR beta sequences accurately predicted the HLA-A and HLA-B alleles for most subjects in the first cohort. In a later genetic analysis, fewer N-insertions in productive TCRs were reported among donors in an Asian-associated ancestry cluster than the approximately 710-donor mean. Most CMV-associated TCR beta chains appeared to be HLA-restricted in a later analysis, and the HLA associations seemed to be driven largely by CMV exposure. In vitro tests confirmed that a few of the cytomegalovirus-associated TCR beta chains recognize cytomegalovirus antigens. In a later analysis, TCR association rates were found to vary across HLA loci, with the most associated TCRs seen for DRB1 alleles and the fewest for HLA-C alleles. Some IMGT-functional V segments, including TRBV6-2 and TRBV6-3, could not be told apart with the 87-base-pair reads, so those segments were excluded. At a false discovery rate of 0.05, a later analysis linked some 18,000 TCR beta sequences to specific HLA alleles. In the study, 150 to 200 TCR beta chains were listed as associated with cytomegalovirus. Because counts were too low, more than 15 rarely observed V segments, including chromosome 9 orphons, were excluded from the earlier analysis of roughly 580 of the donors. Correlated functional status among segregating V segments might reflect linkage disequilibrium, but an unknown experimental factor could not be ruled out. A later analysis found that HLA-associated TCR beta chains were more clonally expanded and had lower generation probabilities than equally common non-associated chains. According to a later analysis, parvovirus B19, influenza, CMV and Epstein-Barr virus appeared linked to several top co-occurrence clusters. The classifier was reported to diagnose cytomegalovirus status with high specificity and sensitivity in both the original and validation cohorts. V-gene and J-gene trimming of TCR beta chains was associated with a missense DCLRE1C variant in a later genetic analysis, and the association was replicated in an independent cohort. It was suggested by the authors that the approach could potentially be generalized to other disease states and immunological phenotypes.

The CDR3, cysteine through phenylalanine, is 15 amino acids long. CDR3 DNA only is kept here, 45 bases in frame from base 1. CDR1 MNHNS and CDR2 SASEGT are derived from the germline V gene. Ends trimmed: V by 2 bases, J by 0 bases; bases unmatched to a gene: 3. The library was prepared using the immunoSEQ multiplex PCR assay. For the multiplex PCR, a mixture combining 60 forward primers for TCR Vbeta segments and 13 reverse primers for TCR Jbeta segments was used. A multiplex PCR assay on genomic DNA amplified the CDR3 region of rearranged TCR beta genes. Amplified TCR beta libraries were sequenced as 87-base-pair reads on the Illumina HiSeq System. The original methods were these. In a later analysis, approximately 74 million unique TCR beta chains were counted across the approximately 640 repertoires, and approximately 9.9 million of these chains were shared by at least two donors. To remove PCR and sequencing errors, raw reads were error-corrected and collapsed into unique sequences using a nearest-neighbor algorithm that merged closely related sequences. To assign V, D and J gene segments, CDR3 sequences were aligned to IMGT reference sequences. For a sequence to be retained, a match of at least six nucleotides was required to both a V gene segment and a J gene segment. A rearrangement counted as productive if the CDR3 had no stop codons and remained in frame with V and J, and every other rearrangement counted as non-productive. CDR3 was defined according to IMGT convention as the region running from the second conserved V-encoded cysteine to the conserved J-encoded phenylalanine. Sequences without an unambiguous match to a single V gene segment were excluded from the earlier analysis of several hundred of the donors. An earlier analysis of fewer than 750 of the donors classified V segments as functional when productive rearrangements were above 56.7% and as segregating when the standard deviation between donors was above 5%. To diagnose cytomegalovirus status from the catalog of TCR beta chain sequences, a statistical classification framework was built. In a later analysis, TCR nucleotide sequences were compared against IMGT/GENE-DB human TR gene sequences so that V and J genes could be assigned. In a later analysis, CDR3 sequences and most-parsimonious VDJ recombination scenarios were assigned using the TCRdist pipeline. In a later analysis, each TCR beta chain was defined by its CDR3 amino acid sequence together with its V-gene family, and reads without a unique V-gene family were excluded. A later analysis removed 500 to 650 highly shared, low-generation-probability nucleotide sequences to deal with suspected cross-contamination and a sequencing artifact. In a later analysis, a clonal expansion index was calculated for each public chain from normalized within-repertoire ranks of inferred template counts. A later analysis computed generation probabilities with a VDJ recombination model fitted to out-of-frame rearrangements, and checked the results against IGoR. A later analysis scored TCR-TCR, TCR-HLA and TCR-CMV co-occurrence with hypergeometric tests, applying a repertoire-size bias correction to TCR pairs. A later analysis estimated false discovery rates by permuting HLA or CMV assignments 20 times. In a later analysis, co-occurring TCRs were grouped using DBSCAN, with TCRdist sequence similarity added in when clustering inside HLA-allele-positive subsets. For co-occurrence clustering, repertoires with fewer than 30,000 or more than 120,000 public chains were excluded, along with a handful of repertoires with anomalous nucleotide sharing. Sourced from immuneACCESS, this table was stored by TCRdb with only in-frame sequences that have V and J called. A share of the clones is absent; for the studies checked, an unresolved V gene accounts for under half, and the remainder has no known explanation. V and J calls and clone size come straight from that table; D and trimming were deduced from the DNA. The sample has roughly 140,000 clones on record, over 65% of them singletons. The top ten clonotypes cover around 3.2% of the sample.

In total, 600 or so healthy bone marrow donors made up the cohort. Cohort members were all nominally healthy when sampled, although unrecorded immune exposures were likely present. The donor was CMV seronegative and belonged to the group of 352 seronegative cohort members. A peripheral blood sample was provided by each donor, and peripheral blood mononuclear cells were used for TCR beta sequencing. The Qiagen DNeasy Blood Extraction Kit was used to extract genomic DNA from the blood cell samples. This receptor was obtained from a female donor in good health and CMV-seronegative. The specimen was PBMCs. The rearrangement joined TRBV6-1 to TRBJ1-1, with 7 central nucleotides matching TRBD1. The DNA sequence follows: TGTGCCAGCAGTGAATCGACAGGGTTGAACACTGAAGCTTTCTTT. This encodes CASSESTGLNTEAFF.